A single sample gave rise to the 29 T cell receptor beta chains below, sequenced in a study of response to subunit inactivated influenza vaccine. One entry per CDR3 protein results from TCRdb running MiXCR on the RT-PCR reads. The repertoire includes approximately 680,000 distinct CDR3 sequences, around 16% of them detected once, and 9.5% to 13% sits in the top ten. The specimen was PBMCs from blood, collected 11 to 12 days after vaccination. The receptor set was obtained from a man between 45 and 60 years old who received an inactivated influenza vaccine.

Only a few counts were recorded for this clonotype. The chain couples TRBV18 to TRBJ2-5, with D unresolved. The V end lost 6 bases, the J end lost 1 base, and 12 bases lay between the germline ends. Looked up from germline, CDR1 is KGHSH and CDR2 is LQKENI. The CDR3 is made up of 14 amino acids. As DNA, the CDR3 is TGTGCCAGCTCTCTCGACACGGTCCAAGAGACCCAGTACTTC. Translation gives CASSLDTVQETQYF.

This sequence joins TRBV10-2 and TRBJ2-3; 12 nucleotides align to TRBD2. The CDR3 is 17 amino acids. The V and J ends lost 8 bases and 2 bases, in that order; junction bases with no gene match: 11. CDR1 and CDR2 (germline): WSHSY, SAAADI. CDR3 loop: CASYGLAGGSYTDTQYF. The CDR3 DNA reads as TGCGCCAGCTATGGGCTAGCGGGGGGGTCTTACACAGATACGCAGTATTTT.

V and J are TRBV7-9 and TRBJ1-4; no clear D. The CDR3 totals 12 residues. Trimming shortened V by 5 bases and J by 11 bases, and 12 bases separated the two germline ends. The germline CDR1 and CDR2 sequences are SEHNR and FQNEAQ (reference sequence). CDR3 sequence: CASSPPWGKLFF. The CDR3 coding sequence is TGTGCCAGCAGCCCCCCGTGGGGTAAACTGTTTTTT.

The chain carries TRBV7-2 and TRBJ2-7; TRBD1 or TRBD2 may be the D gene (5 bases each). The CDR3 loop spans 16 amino acids. Germline CDR1 and CDR2: SGHTA and FQGNSA. The ends were cut back, 2 bases at V and 6 bases at J, with 20 bases in the middle. The CDR3 here is CASSLLYRDRGFEQYF. The CDR3 DNA is TGTGCCAGCAGCTTACTTTACCGGGACCGAGGGTTCGAGCAGTACTTC.

This clonotype was counted between two and nine times. V gene TRBV6-5 combines with J gene TRBJ1-1, with D possibly being TRBD1 (6 bases). The length of the CDR3 is 14 residues. Germline V gene data show CDR1 as MNHEY and CDR2 as SVGAGI. The V end was cut by 2 bases, the J end by 4 bases, with 11 bases between. CDR3 bases: TGTGCCAGCAGTTACCGTGGGACAACCACTGAAGCTTTCTTT. Its protein product is CASSYRGTTTEAFF.

The rearrangement uses TRBV6-2 or TRBV6-3 and TRBJ2-7; D not certain. Trimming cost V 4 bases and J 6 bases, with 10 bases left between them. Germline lookup yields CDR1 MNHEY and CDR2 SVGEGT. The CDR3 is 12 residues long. Here the CDR3 DNA reads TGTGCCAGCAGTTTTACAACCTCCGAGCAGTACTTC. It yields the protein CASSFTTSEQYF.

The rearrangement joins TRBV10-3 to TRBJ2-1; maybe TRBD1 (6 bases). V dropped 7 bases and J dropped 6 bases, with 13 bases sitting between them. This CDR3 is built from 13 residues. Germline V lookup: CDR1 ENHRY, CDR2 SYGVKD. The DNA of the CDR3 is TGTGCCATCAATCAGGGGAATGGCAATGAGCAGTTCTTC. This translates into CAINQGNGNEQFF.

This clonotype appeared once. CDR3 nucleotides: TGTGCCAGCAGCTTACGGACTAGCGGGCGCGAGAAGCAGTATTTT. Protein: CASSLRTSGREKQYF. This chain links TRBV13 with TRBJ2-3; 11 positions agree with TRBD2. The germline gives CDR1 PRHDT, CDR2 FYEKMQ (reference sequence). This CDR3 comprises 15 residues. With V trimmed by 2 bases and J by 11 bases, 9 bases remained unmatched.

The J gene is TRBJ2-3, the V gene TRBV15; TRBD2 matches 9 bases. The CDR3 has 14 residues. With 6 bases clipped from V and 4 bases from J, the junction kept 5 bases outside the gene matches. The germline gives CDR1 LNHNV, CDR2 YYDKDF (reference sequence). The CDR3 DNA is TGTGCCACCAGGCTAGCGGGGACCTCAGATACGCAGTATTTT. Translating it yields CATRLAGTSDTQYF.

J is TRBJ2-1 and V is TRBV10-3; the match to TRBD1 covers 7 bases. V lost 2 bases to trimming and J lost 5 bases; unmatched junction nucleotides: 6. This CDR3 spans 15 amino acids. Germline CDR1 ENHRY, CDR2 SYGVKD. The CDR3 protein is CAISEPNTGDNEQFF. In DNA, the CDR3 is TGTGCCATCAGTGAGCCGAATACAGGGGACAATGAGCAGTTCTTC.

This clonotype was counted between two and nine times. The chain has TRBV24-1 and TRBJ2-3; D perhaps matches TRBD1 (6 bases). This CDR3 is built from 14 residues. Germline CDR1 is KGHDR and CDR2 is SFDVKD. V was shortened by 5 bases and J by 3 bases, with 11 bases between the two germline ends. CDR3 in amino acids: CATSGSGATDTQYF. The CDR3 bases are TGTGCCACCAGTGGGTCAGGGGCGACAGATACGCAGTATTTT.

This clonotype came up a few times. The chain couples TRBV6-1 to TRBJ2-3; TRBD1 matches 10 bases. From germline, CDR1 is MNHNS and CDR2 SASEGT. Losses at the gene ends were 6 bases for V and 12 bases for J; bases not matched to a gene: 6. This CDR3 region has 12 residues. The CDR3 here is CASSETGGFQYF. CDR3 bases: TGTGCCAGCAGCGAGACAGGGGGCTTTCAGTATTTT.

The J gene is TRBJ2-7, the V gene TRBV7-9, with 7 bases fitting TRBD2. V gave up 11 bases and J gave up 6 bases; unmatched junction bases: 10. This CDR3 spans 12 amino acids. Germline V CDR1 and CDR2: SEHNR, FQNEAQ (reference sequence). CDR3 nucleotide sequence: TGTGCCGGGGGGGGGAATGTCAGCGAGCAGTACTTC. It specifies CAGGGNVSEQYF.

V gene TRBV7-2 combines with J gene TRBJ2-5; TRBD1 or TRBD2 may be the D gene (6 bases each). Germline assignment: CDR1 SGHTA and CDR2 FQGNSA. The CDR3 spans 14 residues. With 5 bases removed from V and 5 bases from J, the gap between germline ends came to 15 bases. CDR3 loop: CASSPRGTRETQYF. CDR3 sequence (DNA): TGTGCCAGCAGCCCCCGGGGGACACGGGAGACCCAGTACTTC.

The chain is built from TRBV12-3 or TRBV12-4 and TRBJ2-5, with D possibly being TRBD2 (7 bases). V was cut by 6 bases and J by 5 bases, with 22 bases left in between. The CDR3 spans 16 residues. The CDR3 DNA reads TGTGCCAGCAGCAGCGGGCGGGGGCAAGCCCATGAGACCCAGTACTTC. This codes for CASSSGRGQAHETQYF.

In DNA form, the CDR3 reads TGTGCCAGCAGCCTTGTGAAGGCGGGGGGCCATTCCTACAATGAGCAGTTCTTC. Translating it yields CASSLVKAGGHSYNEQFF. The chain has TRBV6-7 and TRBJ2-1; 8 bases fit TRBD2. TRBV6-7 is designated an ORF whose function remains uncertain. Trimming at V came to 6 bases and at J to 1 base, leaving 14 bases not matched to a gene. This CDR3 has 18 residues.

The chain has TRBV11-2 and TRBJ1-2, with D unresolved. V was clipped by 1 base and J by 4 bases, with 13 bases between them. Germline V lookup: CDR1 SGHAT, CDR2 FQNNGV. CDR3 length: 15 residues. CDR3 bases: TGTGCCAGCAGCTTAGCTGAGCAGGTCGGCTATGGCTACACCTTC. This translates into CASSLAEQVGYGYTF.

This clonotype was picked up a small number of times. This rearrangement joins TRBV11-2 to TRBJ2-7; D gene unclear. The CDR3 consists of 14 residues. In germline, CDR1 is SGHAT, CDR2 FQNNGV. V was cut by 1 base and J by 4 bases, with 11 bases left in between. This CDR3 reads CASSLGNSRYEQYF. CDR3 in DNA: TGTGCCAGCAGCTTAGGTAATAGCCGATACGAGCAGTACTTC.

The V gene is TRBV2, the J gene TRBJ1-2; the match to TRBD1 covers 9 bases. Germline assignment: CDR1 SNHLY and CDR2 FYNNEI. The V and J ends lost 5 bases and 4 bases, in that order; junction bases with no gene match: 11. The length of the CDR3 is 16 residues. The CDR3 DNA is TGTGCCAGCAGTTCACTCGAACAGGGGGCCATCTATGGCTACACCTTC. As protein: CASSSLEQGAIYGYTF.

The chain recombines TRBV28 with TRBJ2-2, with unresolved D. Per the germline V gene, CDR1 is MDHEN and CDR2 is SYDVKM. V was pared by 3 bases and J by 1 base, with 24 bases between. This CDR3 is 20 amino acids long. CDR3 residues: CASSFPPVPTAAENTGELFF. In nucleotides, the CDR3 is TGTGCCAGCAGTTTCCCCCCCGTACCCACAGCCGCCGAGAACACCGGGGAGCTGTTTTTT.

The CDR3 coding sequence is TGTGCCAGCAGTTCCCCCGGGGGGAAAAATTCACCCCTCCACTTT. The encoded protein is CASSSPGGKNSPLHF. The chain links TRBV6-5 to TRBJ1-6; D is possibly TRBD1 (5 bases). From germline, CDR1 is MNHEY and CDR2 SVGAGI. Trimming removed 4 bases from V and 7 bases from J, with 14 bases in between. This CDR3 is 15 amino acids long.

The V call is TRBV24-1, the J call TRBJ2-5; D may be TRBD1 or TRBD2 (6 bases each). The germline V gene encodes CDR1 KGHDR and CDR2 SFDVKD. CDR3 length equals 15 residues. Trimming removed 5 bases at V and 2 bases at J, with 14 bases between. For the CDR3, the DNA is TGTGCCACCAGTGGTAAGGGGGGCCTACAAGAGACCCAGTACTTC. Its translation is CATSGKGGLQETQYF.

The genes are TRBV29-1 and TRBJ2-7; D remains unclear. The CDR3 covers 13 residues. V was cut by 4 bases and J by 0 bases, with 10 bases left in between. Germline-derived CDR1 and CDR2 are SQVTM and ANQGSEA. CDR3 amino acids: CSVAGPSSYEQYF. The CDR3 DNA follows: TGCAGCGTTGCCGGGCCGAGCTCCTACGAGCAGTACTTC.

The V gene is TRBV15, the J gene TRBJ2-3, with 11 bases matching TRBD2. CDR3 length equals 16 residues. The V segment lost 4 bases and the J segment 4 bases; nucleotides outside the gene matches: 7. Germline CDR1 reads LNHNV; CDR2 reads YYDKDF (reference sequence). The CDR3 DNA follows: TGTGCCACCAGCATTAGCGGGGGGGCCGAGGCAGATACGCAGTATTTT. Amino acids: CATSISGGAEADTQYF.

The CDR3 loop is CATGQNNQPQHF. CDR3 sequence (DNA): TGTGCCACCGGACAGAACAATCAGCCCCAGCATTTT. The chain combines TRBV10-3 with TRBJ1-5; TRBD1 is a possible D gene (6 bases). CDR1 and CDR2 from the germline V gene are ENHRY and SYGVKD. V was shortened by 10 bases and J by 3 bases, with 10 bases between the two germline ends. This CDR3 contains 12 residues.

The chain employs TRBV4-1 and TRBJ2-6, with D unclear. The V end was cut by 6 bases, the J end by 1 base, with 10 bases between. Per germline, CDR1 MGHRA and CDR2 YSYEKL. The CDR3 extends over 15 amino acids. CDR3 amino acids: CASSLRQSGANVLTF. DNA for the CDR3: TGCGCCAGCAGTCTACGACAATCTGGGGCCAACGTCCTGACTTTC.

This clonotype was detected only a few times. The chain employs TRBV28 and TRBJ2-3; D remains ambiguous. The CDR3 loop spans 12 amino acids. CDR1 and CDR2 from the germline V gene are MDHEN and SYDVKM. The V end was cut by 6 bases, the J end by 4 bases, with 8 bases between. The CDR3 nucleotides are TGTGCCAGCAGATCCCTCCCAGATACGCAGTATTTT. This translates into CASRSLPDTQYF.

V usage is TRBV6-2 or TRBV6-3 and J usage is TRBJ2-1; 8 bases fit TRBD2. The CDR3 runs 16 residues. Germline V gives CDR1 MNHEY, CDR2 SVGEGT. V shed 1 base, J shed 1 base, and the junction held 3 bases outside the gene matches. The CDR3 spells CASSYLAGRSYNEQFF. Here the CDR3 DNA reads TGTGCCAGCAGTTACTTAGCGGGGAGGTCCTACAATGAGCAGTTCTTC.

This clonotype was detected only a few times. The DNA for the CDR3 is TGCGCCAGCAGCTTAATGTCGGGATCCAATCAGCCCCAGCATTTT. Translation: CASSLMSGSNQPQHF. This rearrangement joins TRBV5-1 to TRBJ1-5; D not certain. The CDR3 has 15 amino acids. V was pared by 2 bases and J by 3 bases, with 12 bases between. The germline gives CDR1 SGHRS, CDR2 YFSETQ.